A selection of T cell receptor beta chains follows, all from one sample in a study of neurological immune-mediated disorders. TCRdb passed the 5' RACE reads through MiXCR, listing each CDR3 protein once. The sample consists of 36,000 or so distinct CDR3 sequences, about 9.3% of them appearing once. The specimen was PBMCs. The receptors shown here come from a woman in her twenties or thirties with HTLV-1-associated myelopathy (HAM/TSP). Each CDR3 is given with its conserved first and last residue. A D gene is named only where the DNA matches it firmly. Not every row has a clone size; where given, it reads once, few, many or a size class.

V gene	D gene	clone size	J gene	CDR3 DNA	CDR3 protein
TRBV18	NA	many	TRBJ1-2	TGTGCCAGCTCACCAACAGCAGGGGCTCAAGGAACTAATGGCTACACCTTC	CASSPTAGAQGTNGYTF
TRBV5-1	NA	many	TRBJ2-3	TGCGCCAGCAGCACAGGGTACGCAGATACGCAGTATTTT	CASSTGYADTQYF
TRBV20-1	TRBD2	NA	TRBJ2-7	TGCAGTGCTGAGGGACTAGGCCCCCGGGGCGAGCAGTACTTC	CSAEGLGPRGEQYF
TRBV20-1	NA	many	TRBJ2-3	TGCAGTGCTGCCCCCAGGATTAGCACAGATACGCAGTATTTT	CSAAPRISTDTQYF
TRBV5-1	NA	medium-sized	TRBJ2-7	TGCGCCAGCAGCTTGGGGTCAGGGGACGAGCAGTACTTC	CASSLGSGDEQYF
TRBV7-9	TRBD1	many	TRBJ1-2	TGTGCCAGCAGCTTAGATGGAGGGGGCGCATATGGCTACACCTTC	CASSLDGGGAYGYTF
TRBV6-5	NA	many	TRBJ2-6	TGTGCCAGCAGGCGGACAGCCCGGTGGGCTGGGGCCAACGTCCTGACTTTC	CASRRTARWAGANVLTF
TRBV20-1	TRBD2	many	TRBJ2-7	TGCAGTGCTAGAGGTGGTAGCGGGGGGCACCAGCAGTACTTC	CSARGGSGGHQQYF
TRBV20-1	NA	many	TRBJ2-1	TGCAGTGGTTCCAGGGGAGATGAGCAGTTCTTC	CSGSRGDEQFF
TRBV5-5	NA	NA	TRBJ1-2	TGTGTCAGCAGCTTGGACCACGGGGGCAACTATGACTACACCTTC	CVSSLDHGGNYDYTF
TRBV29-1	TRBD1	NA	TRBJ1-4	TGCAGCGCCTATGCACAGGGGTTTAATGAAAAACTGTTTTTT	CSAYAQGFNEKLFF
TRBV7-2	TRBD1	many	TRBJ1-1	TGTGCCAGCAGCTTTGACAGGGTGTGGGGGAACACTGAAGCTTTCTTT	CASSFDRVWGNTEAFF
TRBV12-3/TRBV12-4	TRBD1	many	TRBJ1-2	TGTGCCAGCAGTTTAGGGGCAGCCGACAGGGACCATAACTATGGCTACACCTTC	CASSLGAADRDHNYGYTF
TRBV20-1	NA	many	TRBJ2-7	TGCAGTGCTAGACTGAACCACTACGAGCAGTACTTC	CSARLNHYEQYF
TRBV9	NA	many	TRBJ2-7	TGTGCCAGCAGCGTAGACGGGGGAGGTTACGAGCAGTACTTC	CASSVDGGGYEQYF
TRBV5-1	NA	many	TRBJ2-2	TGCGCCAGCAGCTTGGCAATTACCGGGGAGCTGTTTTTT	CASSLAITGELFF
TRBV20-1	NA	many	TRBJ1-2	TGCAGTGCTAGAATGGGGGCGTATGGCTACACCTTC	CSARMGAYGYTF
TRBV12-3/TRBV12-4	NA	many	TRBJ1-1	TGTGCCAGCAGGAGACCGCCGGGAGCTTTCTTT	CASRRPPGAFF
TRBV4-1	TRBD1	many	TRBJ1-1	TGCGCCAGCAGCCAAGATCGGTTCAGGGGGGGCAGTGGTATGAACACTGAAGCTTTCTTT	CASSQDRFRGGSGMNTEAFF
TRBV7-2	TRBD2	many	TRBJ2-3	TGTGCCAGCAGCTTCCAGCGGGGGAGCACAGATACGCAGTATTTT	CASSFQRGSTDTQYF
TRBV20-1	NA	many	TRBJ2-7	TGCAGTGCTAGGTCCCCGAAGGGAACCTACGAGCAGTACTTC	CSARSPKGTYEQYF
TRBV5-6	TRBD1	many	TRBJ1-4	TGTGCCAGCAGCAACCGGGACAGTGGGAGAAAACTGTTTTTT	CASSNRDSGRKLFF
TRBV7-2	NA	many	TRBJ2-3	TGTGCCAGCAGCGACCGGGGACAAAGCACAGATACGCAGTATTTT	CASSDRGQSTDTQYF
TRBV20-1	TRBD2	many	TRBJ2-3	TGCAGTGCTAGATCGGGGGGAGGCACAGATACGCAGTATTTT	CSARSGGGTDTQYF
TRBV20-1	NA	many	TRBJ1-2	TGCAGTGCTAGGGCAGGGGTTTGGGGCTACACCTTC	CSARAGVWGYTF
TRBV20-1	NA	many	TRBJ1-1	TGCAGTGCTAGAGAGTCCTCCGACACTGAAGCTTTCTTT	CSARESSDTEAFF
TRBV5-1	NA	many	TRBJ1-2	TGCGCCAGCAGCTTGGTTCTCCGCGATTCGTTTGGCTACACCTTC	CASSLVLRDSFGYTF
TRBV20-1	TRBD1	many	TRBJ2-4	TGCAGTGCCCTGAATCCGGGACAGGGGGCCAAAAACATTCAGTACTTC	CSALNPGQGAKNIQYF